The present T cell receptor (beta chain) was sequenced within a study of T cell responses to AZD1222 COVID-19 vaccine. Study outcomes and limitations: There were mostly white British donors and more females than males, and clonal diversity was possibly underestimated. Vaccine-associated CD4 TCRs spanned spike, dominant at 160-218 and 743-854. Spike-specific TCR breadth rose after two AZD1222 doses, and depth rose as well.

About this clone: Its antigen is still unknown.

TCRdb's table, derived via immunoSEQ multiplex PCR, lists solely in-frame clones and lacks some. The repertoire holds roughly 110,000 clones, just over 90% seen once, with around 5.9% in the top ten. CDR1 is SNHLY and CDR2 is FYNNEI in the germline V gene. The CDR3 totals 14 residues. The V end was cut by 6 bases, the J end by 7 bases, with 13 bases between. The clonotype originates from an adult who received the AZD1222 COVID-19 vaccine. The source material was peripheral blood, sampled 28 days after the second AZD1222 dose. V gene TRBV2 combines with J gene TRBJ1-6; tentative D call: TRBD1 (6 bases). CDR3 DNA sequence: TGTGCCAGCAGGGCAGGGGAACAGAATTCACCCCTCCACTTT. Amino acid sequence: CASRAGEQNSPLHF.